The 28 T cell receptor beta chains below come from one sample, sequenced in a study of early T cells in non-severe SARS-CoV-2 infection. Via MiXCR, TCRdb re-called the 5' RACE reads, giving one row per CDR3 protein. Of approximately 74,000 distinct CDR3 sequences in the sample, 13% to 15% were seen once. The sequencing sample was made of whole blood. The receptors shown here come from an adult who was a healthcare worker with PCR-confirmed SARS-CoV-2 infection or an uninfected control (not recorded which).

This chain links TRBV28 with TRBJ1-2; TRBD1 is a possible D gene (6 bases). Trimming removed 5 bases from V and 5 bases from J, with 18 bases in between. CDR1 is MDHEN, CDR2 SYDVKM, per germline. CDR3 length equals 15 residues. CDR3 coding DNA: TGTGCCAGCAGTATAGGACAGCCCACTACGTATGGCTACACCTTC. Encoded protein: CASSIGQPTTYGYTF.

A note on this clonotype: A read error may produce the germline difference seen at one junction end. CDR3 sequence: CTSIRTASYNEQFF. DNA for the CDR3: TGCACCAGCATCAGGACAGCCTCCTACAATGAGCAGTTCTTC. V usage is TRBV10-2 and J usage is TRBJ2-1, with TRBD1 as a possible D gene (6 bases). Germline values: CDR1 WSHSY, CDR2 SAAADI. The CDR3 is made up of 14 amino acids.

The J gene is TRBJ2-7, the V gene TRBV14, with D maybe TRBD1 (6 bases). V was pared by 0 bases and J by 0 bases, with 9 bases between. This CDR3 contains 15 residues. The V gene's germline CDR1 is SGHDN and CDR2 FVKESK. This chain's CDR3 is CASSQEQGSSYEQYF. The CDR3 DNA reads TGTGCCAGCAGCCAAGAACAGGGCTCCTCCTACGAGCAGTACTTC.

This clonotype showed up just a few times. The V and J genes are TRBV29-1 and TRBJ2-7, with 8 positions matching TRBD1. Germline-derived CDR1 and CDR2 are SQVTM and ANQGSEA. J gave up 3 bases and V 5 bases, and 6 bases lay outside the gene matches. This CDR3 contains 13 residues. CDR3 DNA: TGCAGCGTTCGACAAACAGGGGGCTACGAGCAGTACTTC. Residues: CSVRQTGGYEQYF.

The CDR3, as DNA: TGTGCCAGCAGCGTAGAGGGCAACGGGGGACCCACAGATACGCAGTATTTT. Residues: CASSVEGNGGPTDTQYF. The V call is TRBV9, the J call TRBJ2-3; D is perhaps TRBD2 (6 bases). Germline V gene lookup returns CDR1 SGDLS and CDR2 YYNGEE. This CDR3 has 17 residues. V was cut by 0 bases and J by 2 bases, with 16 bases left in between.

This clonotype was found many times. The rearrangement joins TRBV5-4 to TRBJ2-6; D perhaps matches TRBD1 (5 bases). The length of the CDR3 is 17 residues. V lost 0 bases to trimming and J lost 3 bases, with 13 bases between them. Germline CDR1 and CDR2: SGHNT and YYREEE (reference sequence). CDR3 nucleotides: TGTGCCAGCAGCTTGGAGTCCTGGGGCGGTGGGGCCAACGTCCTGACTTTC. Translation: CASSLESWGGGANVLTF.

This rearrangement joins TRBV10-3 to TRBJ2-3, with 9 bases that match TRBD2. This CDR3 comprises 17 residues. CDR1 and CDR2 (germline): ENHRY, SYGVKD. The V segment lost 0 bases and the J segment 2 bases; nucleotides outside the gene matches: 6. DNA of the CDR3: TGTGCCATCAGTGAGTCGTTTCCTAGCGGGACCACAGATACGCAGTATTTT. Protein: CAISESFPSGTTDTQYF.

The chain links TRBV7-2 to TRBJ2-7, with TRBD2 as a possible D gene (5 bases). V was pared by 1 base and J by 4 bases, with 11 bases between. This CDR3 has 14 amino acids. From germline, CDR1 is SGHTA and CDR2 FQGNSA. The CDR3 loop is CASSLGLGEYEQYF. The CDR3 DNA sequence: TGTGCCAGCAGCTTAGGTCTGGGAGAATACGAGCAGTACTTC.

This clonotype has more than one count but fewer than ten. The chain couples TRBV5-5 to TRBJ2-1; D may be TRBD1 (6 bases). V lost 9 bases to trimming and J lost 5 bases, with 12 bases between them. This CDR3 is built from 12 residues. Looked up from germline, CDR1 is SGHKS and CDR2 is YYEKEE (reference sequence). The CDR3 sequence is CATTRGDNEQFF. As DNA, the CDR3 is TGTGCCACTACCAGGGGAGACAATGAGCAGTTCTTC.

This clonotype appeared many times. CDR3 sequence reads: CASSSGTLNTEAFF. CDR3 nucleotide sequence: TGTGCCAGCAGTTCGGGAACGCTGAACACTGAAGCTTTCTTT. This sequence joins TRBV6-2 or TRBV6-3 and TRBJ1-1; D unresolved. CDR1 and CDR2 (germline): MNHEY, SVGEGT. Trimming cost V 4 bases and J 0 bases, with 9 bases left between them. This CDR3 has 14 residues.

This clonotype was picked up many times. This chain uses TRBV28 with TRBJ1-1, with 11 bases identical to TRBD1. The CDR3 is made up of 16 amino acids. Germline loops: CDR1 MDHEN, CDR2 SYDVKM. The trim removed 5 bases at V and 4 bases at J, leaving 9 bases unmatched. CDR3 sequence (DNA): TGTGCCAGCAGTCTAATAGGGACAGGGGGGGGCACTGAAGCTTTCTTT. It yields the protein CASSLIGTGGGTEAFF.

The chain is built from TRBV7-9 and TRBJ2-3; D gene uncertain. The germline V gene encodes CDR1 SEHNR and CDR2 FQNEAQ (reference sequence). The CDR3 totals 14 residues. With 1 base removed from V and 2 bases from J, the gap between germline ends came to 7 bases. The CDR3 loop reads CASSLEGNTDTQYF. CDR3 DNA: TGTGCCAGCAGCTTAGAGGGCAACACAGATACGCAGTATTTT.

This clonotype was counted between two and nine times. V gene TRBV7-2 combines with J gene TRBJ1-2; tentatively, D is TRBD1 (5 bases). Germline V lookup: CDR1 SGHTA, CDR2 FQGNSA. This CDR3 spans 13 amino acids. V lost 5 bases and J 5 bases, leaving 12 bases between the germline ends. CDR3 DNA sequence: TGTGCCAGCAGCCCTAGAGGGGCTTATGGCTACACCTTC. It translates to CASSPRGAYGYTF. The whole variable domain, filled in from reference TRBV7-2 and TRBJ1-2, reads GAGVSQSPSNKVTEKGKDVELRCDPISGHTALYWYRQSLGQGLEFLIYFQGNSAPDKSGLPSDRFSAERTGGSVSTLTIQRTQQEDSAVYLCASSPRGAYGYTFGSGTRLTVV.

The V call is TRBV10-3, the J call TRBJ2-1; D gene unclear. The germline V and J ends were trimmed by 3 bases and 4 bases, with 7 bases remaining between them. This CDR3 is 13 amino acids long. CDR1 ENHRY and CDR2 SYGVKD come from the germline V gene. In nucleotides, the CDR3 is TGTGCCATCAGTGACCGAATTTACAATGAGCAGTTCTTC. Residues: CAISDRIYNEQFF.

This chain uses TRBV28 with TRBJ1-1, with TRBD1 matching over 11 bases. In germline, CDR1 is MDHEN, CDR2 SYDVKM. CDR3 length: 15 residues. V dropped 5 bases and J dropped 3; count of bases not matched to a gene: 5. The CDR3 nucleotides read TGTGCCAGCAGTGATCGGACAGGGGGCTACACTGAAGCTTTCTTT. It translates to CASSDRTGGYTEAFF.

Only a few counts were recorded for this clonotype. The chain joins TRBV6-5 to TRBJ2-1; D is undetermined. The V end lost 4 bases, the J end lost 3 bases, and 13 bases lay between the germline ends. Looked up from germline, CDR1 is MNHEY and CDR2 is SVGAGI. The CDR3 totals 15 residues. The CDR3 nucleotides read TGTGCCAGCAGTTTCGCACCGGACGTCTACAATGAGCAGTTCTTC. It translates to CASSFAPDVYNEQFF.

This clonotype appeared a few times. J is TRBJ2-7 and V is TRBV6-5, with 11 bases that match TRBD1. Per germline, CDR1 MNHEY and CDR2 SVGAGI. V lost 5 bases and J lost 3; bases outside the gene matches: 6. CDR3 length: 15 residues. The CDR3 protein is CASSHTGTGGYEQYF. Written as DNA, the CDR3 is TGTGCCAGCAGTCATACCGGGACAGGGGGCTACGAGCAGTACTTC.

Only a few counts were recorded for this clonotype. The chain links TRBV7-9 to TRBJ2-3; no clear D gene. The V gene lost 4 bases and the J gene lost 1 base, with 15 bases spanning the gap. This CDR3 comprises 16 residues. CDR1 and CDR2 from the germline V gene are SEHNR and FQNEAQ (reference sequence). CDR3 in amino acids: CASSSPTPRRTDTQYF. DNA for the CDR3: TGTGCCAGCAGCTCCCCGACACCTCGGCGCACAGATACGCAGTATTTT.

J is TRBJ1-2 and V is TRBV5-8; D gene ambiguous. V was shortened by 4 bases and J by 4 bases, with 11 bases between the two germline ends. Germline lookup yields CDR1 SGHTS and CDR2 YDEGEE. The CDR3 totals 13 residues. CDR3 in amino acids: CASSPEEFYGYTF. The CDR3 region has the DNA TGTGCCAGCAGCCCAGAAGAGTTCTATGGCTACACCTTC.

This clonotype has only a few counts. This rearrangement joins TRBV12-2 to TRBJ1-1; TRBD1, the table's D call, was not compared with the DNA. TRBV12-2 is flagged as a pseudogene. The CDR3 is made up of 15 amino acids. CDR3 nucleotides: TGTGCAAGTCGGCCCCCTCGGGACGGCGGCTGTGAAGCTTTCTTT. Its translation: CASRPPRDGGCEAFF.

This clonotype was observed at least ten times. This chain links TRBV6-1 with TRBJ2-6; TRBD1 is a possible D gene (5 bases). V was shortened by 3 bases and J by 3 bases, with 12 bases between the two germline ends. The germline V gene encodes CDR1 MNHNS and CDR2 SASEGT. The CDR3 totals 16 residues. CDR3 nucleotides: TGTGCCAGCAGTGAGGAGCAGGGAAGTGGGGCCAACGTCCTGACTTTC. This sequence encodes CASSEEQGSGANVLTF.

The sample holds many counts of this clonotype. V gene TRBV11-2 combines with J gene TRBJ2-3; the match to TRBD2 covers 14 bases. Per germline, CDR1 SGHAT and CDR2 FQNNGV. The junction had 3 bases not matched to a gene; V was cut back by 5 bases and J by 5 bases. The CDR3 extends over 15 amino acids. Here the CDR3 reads CASSLGLAGGDTQYF. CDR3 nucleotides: TGTGCCAGCAGCCTCGGACTAGCGGGGGGAGATACGCAGTATTTT.

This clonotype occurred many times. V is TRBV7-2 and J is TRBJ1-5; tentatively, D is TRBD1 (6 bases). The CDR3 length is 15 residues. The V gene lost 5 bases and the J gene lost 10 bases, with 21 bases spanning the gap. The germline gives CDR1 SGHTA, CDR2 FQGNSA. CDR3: CASSPGVTGRQPQHF. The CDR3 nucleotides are TGTGCCAGCAGCCCAGGCGTCACAGGGAGGCAACCCCAGCATTTT. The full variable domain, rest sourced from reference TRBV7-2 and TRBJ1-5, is GAGVSQSPSNKVTEKGKDVELRCDPISGHTALYWYRQSLGQGLEFLIYFQGNSAPDKSGLPSDRFSAERTGGSVSTLTIQRTQQEDSAVYLCASSPGVTGRQPQHFGDGTRLSIL.

The CDR3 nucleotides read TGTGCCAGCAGCTTACGGGACGGCACCTCTGGAAACACCATATATTTT. Its translation is CASSLRDGTSGNTIYF. V usage is TRBV7-9 and J usage is TRBJ1-3, with D perhaps matching TRBD1 (5 bases). CDR1 SEHNR and CDR2 FQNEAQ come from the germline V gene (reference sequence). V was shortened by 2 bases and J by 0 bases, with 11 bases between the two germline ends. The CDR3 has 16 residues.

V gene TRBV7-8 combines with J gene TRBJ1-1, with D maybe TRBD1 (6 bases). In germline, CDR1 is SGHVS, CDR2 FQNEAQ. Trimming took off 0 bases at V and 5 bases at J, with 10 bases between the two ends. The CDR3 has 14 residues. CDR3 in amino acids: CASSLAGGGTEAFF. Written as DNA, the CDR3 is TGTGCCAGCAGCTTAGCAGGGGGAGGGACTGAAGCTTTCTTT. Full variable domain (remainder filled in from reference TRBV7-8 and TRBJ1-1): GAGVSQSPRYKVAKRGQDVALRCDPISGHVSLFWYQQALGQGPEFLTYFQNEAQLDKSGLPSDRFFAERPEGSVSTLKIQRTQQEDSAVYLCASSLAGGGTEAFFGQGTRLTVV.

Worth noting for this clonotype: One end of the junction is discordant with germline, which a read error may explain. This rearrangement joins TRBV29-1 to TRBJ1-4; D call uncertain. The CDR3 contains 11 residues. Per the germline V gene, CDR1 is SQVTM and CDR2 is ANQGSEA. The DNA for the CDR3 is TGCAGCGTCGAAGTAGGCGAAAAACTGTTTTTT. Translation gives CSVEVGEKLFF.

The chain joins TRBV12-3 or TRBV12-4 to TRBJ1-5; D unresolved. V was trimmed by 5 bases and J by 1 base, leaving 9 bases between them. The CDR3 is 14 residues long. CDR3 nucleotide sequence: TGTGCCAGCAGTCCGTCGGGCAGCAATCAGCCCCAGCATTTT. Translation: CASSPSGSNQPQHF.

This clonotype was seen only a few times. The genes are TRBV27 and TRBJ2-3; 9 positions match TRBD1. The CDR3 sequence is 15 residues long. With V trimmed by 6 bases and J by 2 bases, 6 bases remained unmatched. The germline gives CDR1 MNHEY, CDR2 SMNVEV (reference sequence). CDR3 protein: CASRTGGWDTDTQYF. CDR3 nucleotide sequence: TGTGCCAGCAGAACAGGGGGCTGGGACACAGATACGCAGTATTTT.